The next 20 T cell receptor beta chains were all read from a single sample in a study of OX40 agonist ivuxolimab in advanced cancers. Measured with immunoSEQ multiplex PCR; TCRdb has only the in-frame clones, and not every one. The sample carries approximately 28,000 clones, about 83% recorded once. The sequencing used CD4+ or CD8+ T cells sorted from blood, collected in a trial of the OX40 agonist ivuxolimab. Source of these receptors: an adult with an advanced solid tumor such as melanoma, head and neck, liver or kidney cancer.

J is TRBJ1-6 and V is TRBV6-4, with D unclear. Trimming pared 0 bases from V and 6 bases from J, leaving 3 bases between. Germline CDR1 is MRHNA and CDR2 is SNTAGT. This CDR3 comprises 13 residues. The CDR3 coding sequence is TGTGCCAGCAGTGACTCGTCTAATTCACCCCTCCACTTT. Translating gives CASSDSSNSPLHF.

This sequence joins TRBV19 and TRBJ2-5; unclear D gene. Per germline, CDR1 LNHDA and CDR2 SQIVND (reference sequence). Trimming pared 3 bases from V and 9 bases from J, leaving 8 bases between. This CDR3 has 11 amino acids. This CDR3 reads CASSIGSSQYF. In DNA, the CDR3 is TGTGCCAGTAGTATCGGGTCCTCCCAGTACTTC. Supplemented by reference TRBV19 and TRBJ2-5, the full variable domain reads DGGITQSPKYLFRKEGQNVTLSCEQNLNHDAMYWYRQDPGQGLRLIYYSQIVNDFQKGDIAEGYSVSREKKESFPLTVTSAQKNPTAFYLCASSIGSSQYFGPGTRLLVL.

This chain links TRBV6-5 with TRBJ2-1, with 7 nucleotides matching TRBD2. The germline V gene encodes CDR1 MNHEY and CDR2 SVGAGI. This CDR3 is built from 12 residues. With 8 bases clipped from V and 9 bases from J, the junction kept 7 bases outside the gene matches. CDR3 DNA sequence: TGTGCCAGCGGGGGGGGTTTAATTGAGCAGTTCTTC. Protein product: CASGGGLIEQFF.

The chain has TRBV10-3 and TRBJ1-1; unclear D gene. Trimming cost V 0 bases and J 0 bases, with 5 bases left between them. The CDR3 totals 14 residues. Germline loops: CDR1 ENHRY, CDR2 SYGVKD. CDR3 in DNA: TGTGCCATCAGTGAGTCGTCAGTGAACACTGAAGCTTTCTTT. Translating it yields CAISESSVNTEAFF.

The rearrangement uses TRBV28 and TRBJ2-1; 7 nucleotides line up with TRBD1. This CDR3 has 18 residues. The trim removed 1 base at V and 4 bases at J, leaving 13 bases unmatched. Germline V CDR1 and CDR2: MDHEN, SYDVKM. CDR3: CASSLFYRGEFRYNEQFF. The CDR3 bases are TGTGCCAGCAGTTTATTTTACAGGGGTGAGTTTAGATACAATGAGCAGTTCTTC.

The chain is built from TRBV29-1 and TRBJ2-7, with D unresolved. The CDR3 runs to 10 residues. The germline V gene encodes CDR1 SQVTM and CDR2 ANQGSEA. The V end was cut by 5 bases, the J end by 5 bases, with 7 bases between. The CDR3 spells CSVKTHEQYF. Here the CDR3 DNA reads TGCAGCGTTAAGACCCACGAGCAGTACTTC.

A remark on this clone: An end of the junction does not agree with germline; a read error may underlie this. The chain carries TRBV5-1 and TRBJ2-6; TRBD2 matches 7 bases. CDR3 length: 18 residues. CDR1 and CDR2 from the germline V gene are SGHRS and YFSETQ. The CDR3 spells CASSPEIAGHSEANVLTF. The CDR3 bases are TGCGCCAGCAGCCCGGAGATAGCGGGCCACTCTGAGGCCAACGTCCTGACTTTC.

V usage is TRBV28 and J usage is TRBJ2-1, with D perhaps TRBD2 (5 bases). V lost 4 bases and J 14 bases, leaving 18 bases between the germline ends. This CDR3 has 13 amino acids. Germline CDR1 is MDHEN and CDR2 is SYDVKM. The CDR3 spells CASSSLEIEGEFF. Here the CDR3 DNA reads TGTGCCAGCAGTTCCCTAGAGATCGAGGGAGAGTTCTTC.

The gene calls are TRBV19 and TRBJ2-1; 11 bases line up with TRBD1. The CDR3 length is 15 residues. Germline V CDR1 and CDR2: LNHDA, SQIVND (reference sequence). V lost 7 bases and J lost 4; bases outside the gene matches: 6. Here the CDR3 DNA reads TGTGCCAGTAATTCCGGGACAGGGGGGTACAATGAGCAGTTCTTC. This encodes CASNSGTGGYNEQFF.

This chain connects TRBV27 to TRBJ2-7; D not certain. Trimming shortened V by 7 bases and J by 7 bases, and 5 bases separated the two germline ends. Germline V CDR1 and CDR2: MNHEY, SMNVEV (reference sequence). This CDR3 has 9 residues. CDR3 coding DNA: TGTGCCAGCAAGAGAGAGCAGTACTTC. Its protein product is CASKREQYF.

The rearrangement links TRBV2 to TRBJ1-1; no definite D call. Germline lookup yields CDR1 SNHLY and CDR2 FYNNEI. The CDR3 has 13 amino acids. Trimming pared 4 bases from V and 5 bases from J, leaving 11 bases between. The CDR3 bases are TGTGCCAGCAGTGGAGGGTTAGAGACTGAAGCTTTCTTT. This gives the protein CASSGGLETEAFF.

This clone turned up a few times. J is TRBJ2-2 and V is TRBV9, with 7 nucleotides matching TRBD2. CDR1 and CDR2 from the germline V gene are SGDLS and YYNGEE. The CDR3 has 15 amino acids. V lost 1 base and J lost 7; bases outside the gene matches: 7. The CDR3 coding sequence is TGTGCCAGCAGCGTACGGGACTATTCTTACGGGGAGCTGTTTTTT. Translating gives CASSVRDYSYGELFF.

The rearrangement links TRBV29-1 to TRBJ2-2, with 8 bases that match TRBD1. Trimming at V came to 1 base and at J to 6 bases, leaving 7 bases not matched to a gene. Per the germline V gene, CDR1 is SQVTM and CDR2 is ANQGSEA. The CDR3 covers 15 residues. Written as DNA, the CDR3 is TGCAGCGTTGAAGGCAGGGGGCGCAGGGCCGGGGAGCTGTTTTTT. Translated, it gives CSVEGRGRRAGELFF.

J is TRBJ2-7 and V is TRBV10-3; 10 positions match TRBD2. Germline loops: CDR1 ENHRY, CDR2 SYGVKD. This CDR3 spans 15 amino acids. The ends lost 0 bases at V and 2 bases at J; junction bases unmatched: 1. CDR3 sequence reads: CAISESGTSAYEQYF. The CDR3, as DNA: TGTGCCATCAGTGAGTCGGGGACTAGCGCCTACGAGCAGTACTTC.

V usage is TRBV28 and J usage is TRBJ1-5; 9 bases align to TRBD1. The CDR3 is 15 residues long. CDR1 MDHEN and CDR2 SYDVKM come from the germline V gene. Germline trimming cut 6 bases from V and 7 bases from J; bases unmatched to any gene: 10. CDR3 coding DNA: TGTGCCAGCAGGAAGGGACAGGGAAGGGGACAGCCCCAGCATTTT. Amino acid sequence: CASRKGQGRGQPQHF.

The chain couples TRBV6-5 to TRBJ2-5, with 9 nucleotides matching TRBD1. Germline V gene lookup returns CDR1 MNHEY and CDR2 SVGAGI. J lost 1 base, V lost 5 bases, and 5 bases had no gene match. CDR3 length: 15 amino acids. In DNA, the CDR3 is TGTGCCAGCAGTACGACAGGGGGTCTCCAAGAGACCCAGTACTTC. It is translated as CASSTTGGLQETQYF.

The chain is built from TRBV6-1 and TRBJ2-5, with TRBD2 as a possible D gene (5 bases). The J call is in doubt because the DNA end fits TRBJ2-7 better. Germline values: CDR1 MNHNS, CDR2 SASEGT. This CDR3 has 14 amino acids. The CDR3 protein is CASLREPWAGEQYF. For the CDR3, the DNA is TGTGCCAGCCTCCGCGAACCTTGGGCGGGCGAGCAGTACTTC.

The chain combines TRBV7-2 with TRBJ1-2; TRBD1 agrees at 10 bases. Trimming took 5 bases from V and 6 from J; bases not matched to a gene: 15. This CDR3 spans 17 amino acids. The germline V gene encodes CDR1 SGHTA and CDR2 FQGNSA. CDR3 loop: CASSLEGTGVPRDGYTF. The DNA of the CDR3 is TGTGCCAGCAGCCTCGAGGGGACAGGGGTGCCTCGGGATGGCTACACCTTC.

J is TRBJ2-7 and V is TRBV20-1; perhaps TRBD2 as D (5 bases). Germline-derived CDR1 and CDR2 are DFQATT and SNEGSKA (reference sequence). The CDR3 contains 11 residues. V lost 5 bases to trimming and J lost 4 bases, with 9 bases between them. DNA of the CDR3: TGCAGTGCTGAGGACTCTTACGAGCAGTACTTC. Its translation: CSAEDSYEQYF.

V gene TRBV5-6 combines with J gene TRBJ1-1, with TRBD1 matching 7 bases. The V gene's germline CDR1 is SGHDT and CDR2 YYEEEE. There are 15 residues in the CDR3. The junction had 6 bases not matched to a gene; V was cut back by 0 bases and J by 4 bases. The DNA for the CDR3 is TGTGCCAGCAGCTTGGGACAGGGAACGAGCACTGAAGCTTTCTTT. Residues: CASSLGQGTSTEAFF.